The entry below describes one T cell receptor beta chain. This clonotype was seen a few times. Its antigen remains unidentified. No much larger clonotype is one base removed from it; base qualities were not supplied. The CDR3 starts with the cysteine, ends with the phenylalanine, and has 14 residues. The retained sequence is limited to the CDR3, 42 bases, with the frame set at the first base. The V and J ends are trimmed by 4 bases and 3 bases, leaving 8 bases between them. CDR1 is given as SGHRS and CDR2 as YFSETQ, both from the germline V gene. The data originate from a study of patients and donors after allogeneic stem cell transplantation (dated by TCRdb to about 2020). To prepare the library, RT-PCR was applied. This sample was sequenced with a NextSeq 550. TCRdb passed the public sequencing reads through fastp at Q25 and MiXCR, retaining productive beta sequences. Entries are consolidated by CDR3 protein sequence, retaining the most common genes and DNA. The sample table holds about 960,000 distinct CDR3 sequences, of which about a sixth were seen once. The leading ten clones occupy roughly 6% of the sample.

Sequenced sample: blood, either unsorted or a sorted T cell fraction (not recorded which). The sequence joins TRBV5-1 to TRBJ1-6; perhaps TRBD1 is the D gene, with 5 bases matching. The receptor was derived from a human donor who was either an allogeneic HSCT recipient or a stem cell or donor lymphocyte infusion donor (not recorded which). It is not recorded whose cells these are; they may come from a transplant donor. CDR3 loop: CASSPGLYNSPLHF. In nucleotides, the sequence is TGCGCCAGCAGCCCGGGACTCTATAATTCACCCCTCCACTTT.